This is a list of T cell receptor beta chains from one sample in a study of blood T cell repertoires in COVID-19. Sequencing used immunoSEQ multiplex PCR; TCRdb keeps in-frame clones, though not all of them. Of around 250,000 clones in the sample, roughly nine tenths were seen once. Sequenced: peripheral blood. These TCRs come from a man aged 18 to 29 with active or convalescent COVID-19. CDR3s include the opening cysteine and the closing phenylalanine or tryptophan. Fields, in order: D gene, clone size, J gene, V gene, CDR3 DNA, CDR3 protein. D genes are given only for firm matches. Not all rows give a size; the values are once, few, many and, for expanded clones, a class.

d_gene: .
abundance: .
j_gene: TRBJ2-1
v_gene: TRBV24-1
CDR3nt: TGTGCCACCAGTGATCCCCGCGGGGTCAATGAGCAGTTCTTC
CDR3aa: CATSDPRGVNEQFF

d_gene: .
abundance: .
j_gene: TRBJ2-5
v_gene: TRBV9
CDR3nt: TGTGCCAGCAGCTCCTGGGGTGGGGGCATCCAAGAGACCCAGTACTTC
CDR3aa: CASSSWGGGIQETQYF

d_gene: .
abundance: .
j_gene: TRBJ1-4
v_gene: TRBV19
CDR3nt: TGTGCCAGTAGGGACCGGCAGGAGGCTAATGAAAAACTGTTTTTT
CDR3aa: CASRDRQEANEKLFF

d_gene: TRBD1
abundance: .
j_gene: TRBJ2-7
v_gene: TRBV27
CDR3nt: TGTGCCAGCAGTTTAACCGGACAGGGAGCCTACGAGCAGTACTTC
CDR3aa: CASSLTGQGAYEQYF

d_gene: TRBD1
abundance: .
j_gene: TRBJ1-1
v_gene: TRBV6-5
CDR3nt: TGTGCCAGCAGTTCCGACAGGGCGAACACTGAAGCTTTCTTT
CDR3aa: CASSSDRANTEAFF

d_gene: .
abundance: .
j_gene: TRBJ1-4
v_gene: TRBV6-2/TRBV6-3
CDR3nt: TGTGCCAGCAGTTTCCTAGGGGCCGCTAATGAAAAACTGTTTTTT
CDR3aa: CASSFLGAANEKLFF

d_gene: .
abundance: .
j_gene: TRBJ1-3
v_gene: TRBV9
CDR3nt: TGTGCCAGCGGGAAGGGAGATACCGGAAACACCATATATTTT
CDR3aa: CASGKGDTGNTIYF

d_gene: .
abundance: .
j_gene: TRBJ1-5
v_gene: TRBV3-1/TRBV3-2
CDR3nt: TGTGCCAGCAGCCATGGGAGTCAGCCCCAGCATTTT
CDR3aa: CASSHGSQPQHF

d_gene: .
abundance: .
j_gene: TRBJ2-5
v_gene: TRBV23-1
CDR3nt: TGCGCCAGCAGTCAATCCCTTACCCAGTACTTC
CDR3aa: CASSQSLTQYF

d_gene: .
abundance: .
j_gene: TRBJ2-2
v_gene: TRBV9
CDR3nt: TGTGCCAGCAGCGGGAGGAACACCGGGGAGCTGTTTTTT
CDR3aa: CASSGRNTGELFF

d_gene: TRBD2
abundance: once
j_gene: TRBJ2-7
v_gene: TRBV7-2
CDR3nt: TGTGCCAGCAGCCTTAGCGGGGGGGCCTCGAGTGAGCAGTACTTC
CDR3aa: CASSLSGGASSEQYF

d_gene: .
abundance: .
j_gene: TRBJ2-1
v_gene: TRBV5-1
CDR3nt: TGCGCCAGCTTTGGAGGCAGGGGAGTTAAGGAGCAGTTCTTC
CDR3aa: CASFGGRGVKEQFF

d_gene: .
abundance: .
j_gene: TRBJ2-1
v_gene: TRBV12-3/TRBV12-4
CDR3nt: TGTGCCAGCAGTTTGGTGGACTTATGGCAGTTCTTC
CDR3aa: CASSLVDLWQFF

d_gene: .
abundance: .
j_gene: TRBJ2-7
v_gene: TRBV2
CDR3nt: TGTGCCAGCAGTGAACAGGGTCTAGACGAGCAGTACTTC
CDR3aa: CASSEQGLDEQYF

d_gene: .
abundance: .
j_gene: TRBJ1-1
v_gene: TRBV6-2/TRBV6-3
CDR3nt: TGTGCCAGCAGTGACAGCCTCTTTGAAGCTTTCTTT
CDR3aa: CASSDSLFEAFF